The clone carrying this T cell receptor beta chain is deemed medium-sized. Repertoires were generated with immunoSEQ multiplex PCR, while TCRdb's copy carries only in-frame clones and drops some. This sample yields approximately 130,000 clones, of which roughly four fifths are seen a single time; roughly a tenth belongs to the top ten. Germline CDR1 and CDR2: GTSNPN and SVGIG (reference sequence). This CDR3 has 14 residues. Trimming removed 3 bases from V and 3 bases from J, with 15 bases in between. These data belong to a study of blood T cell repertoires in COVID-19. The specimen sequenced was peripheral blood. This TCR came from a human donor in a cohort sampled during active COVID-19. The genes are TRBV30 and TRBJ2-7; the D gene is possibly TRBD2 (6 bases). The CDR3 DNA follows: TGTGCCTGGAGCCGGGACTGGGGTAACTACGAGCAGTACTTC. Its protein is CAWSRDWGNYEQYF.